The clone carrying this TCR beta chain was found a few times. According to the study, TCR beta libraries were built with iRepertoire HTBI primers and CDR3-region Arm-PCR. MiXCR, applied by TCRdb to the multiplex PCR reads, yields one record per CDR3 protein. The data hold hundreds of thousands of distinct CDR3 sequences, with around 16% observed a single time. The data derive from a study of regulatory T cells in long-lasting Graves disease. Noted time point: newly diagnosed GD, antithyroid drugs for less than 3 months. PBMC RNA was the source of the TCR library. Germline loops: CDR1 KGHSH, CDR2 LQKENI. The CDR3 length is 16 residues. The germline V and J ends were trimmed by 4 bases and 0 bases, with 16 bases remaining between them. This same sample was also taken into another study, of T cells in Graves' hyperthyroidism and ophthalmopathy. That work adds: A model built on 13 V-J features separated ophthalmopathy from stable hyperthyroidism.

Sequenced material: peripheral blood mononuclear cells (PBMCs), taken at new diagnosis, from a patient treated with antithyroid drugs. The sequence was collected from a middle-aged woman with Graves disease. The genes are TRBV18 and TRBJ2-7; the D is unclear. CDR3 in DNA: TGTGCCAGCTCACAGGAACCAGGACCGAGCTCCTACGAGCAGTACTTC. This encodes CASSQEPGPSSYEQYF.